These 2 T cell receptor beta chains came from one sample sequenced in a study of a mutant IDH1 vaccine in newly diagnosed glioma (dated by TCRdb to the early 2020s). Sample time point, as interpreted from the label and publication: week 35, safety follow-up. Each vaccine dose, consisting of 300 ug of a 20-mer mutant IDH1 peptide in Montanide, was administered subcutaneously with topical imiquimod. To prepare the library, the immunoSEQ multiplex PCR assay was applied. The clones in this table, taken by TCRdb from immuneACCESS, are in-frame only. Not every clone is retained; where verified, under half of the shortfall comes from an unresolved V gene, and the cause of the rest is unknown. The sample table shows tens of thousands of clones, and 65% to 90% are seen once. The ten largest clones represent roughly 5% of the sample. These receptors have no identified antigens. This material consisted of PBMCs, taken from a glioma patient whose treatment included an IDH1 peptide vaccine. Receptors originate from a middle-aged woman with glioma. Some clones in this sample may be carry-over from other donors' samples.

V usage is TRBV5-1 and J usage is TRBJ2-7, with D perhaps TRBD1 or TRBD2 (5 bases each). There are 13 residues in the CDR3. The germline V gene has CDR1 SGHRS and CDR2 YFSETQ. Trimming stripped 8 bases from V and 6 bases from J, with 18 bases between. CDR3 region: CASTRDGRVEQYF. DNA for the CDR3: TGCGCCAGTACCCGGGACGGCCGGGTCGAGCAGTACTTC.

The rearrangement links TRBV9 to TRBJ1-5; no clear D. V was cut by 0 bases and J by 5 bases, with 12 bases left in between. The CDR3 sequence is 15 residues long. Per the germline V gene, CDR1 is SGDLS and CDR2 is YYNGEE. As DNA, the CDR3 is TGTGCCAGCAGCGTAGACGGAATCCTGGATCAGCCCCAGCATTTT. It is translated as CASSVDGILDQPQHF.